This TCR beta chain was recovered during a study of shared clonotypes between healthy human individuals. CDR1 is MNHNS, CDR2 SASEGT, per germline. The CDR3 covers 14 residues. V lost 6 bases to trimming and J lost 3 bases, with 14 bases between them. Sequencing was performed with immunoSEQ multiplex PCR; in TCRdb, only in-frame clones are kept and a portion is missing. Among around 500,000 clones, about 84% were seen once, and the ten largest hold roughly 13%. This TCR came from a woman aged 40-49 years in good health. Some clones in this sample may be carry-over from other donors' samples. The sample consisted of PBMCs. The chain has TRBV6-1 and TRBJ1-1; the D is unclear. The CDR3 protein is CASRGSGWDTEAFF. DNA of the CDR3: TGTGCCAGCAGGGGGAGTGGCTGGGACACTGAAGCTTTCTTT.